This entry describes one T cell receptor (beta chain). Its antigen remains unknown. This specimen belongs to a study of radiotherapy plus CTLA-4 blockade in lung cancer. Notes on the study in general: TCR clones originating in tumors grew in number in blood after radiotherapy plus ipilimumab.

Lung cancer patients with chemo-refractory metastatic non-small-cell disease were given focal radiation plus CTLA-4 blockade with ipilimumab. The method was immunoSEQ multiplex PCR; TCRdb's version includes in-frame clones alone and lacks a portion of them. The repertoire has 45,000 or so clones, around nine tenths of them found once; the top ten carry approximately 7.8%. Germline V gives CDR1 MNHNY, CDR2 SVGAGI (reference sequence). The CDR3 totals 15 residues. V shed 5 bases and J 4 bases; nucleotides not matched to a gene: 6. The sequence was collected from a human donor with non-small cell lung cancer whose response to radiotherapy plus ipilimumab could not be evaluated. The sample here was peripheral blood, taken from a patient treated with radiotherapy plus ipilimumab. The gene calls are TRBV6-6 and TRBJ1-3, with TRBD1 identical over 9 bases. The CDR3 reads CASSLGQGLGNTIYF. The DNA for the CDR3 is TGTGCCAGCAGTCTGGGACAGGGCTTGGGAAACACCATATATTTT.